The 4 T cell receptor beta chains below come from one sample, sequenced in a study of a mutant IDH1 vaccine in newly diagnosed glioma. This sample's time point: baseline, week 1 (first vaccination visit). Treatment in this sample: pre-vaccination baseline after standard-of-care therapy. Only in-frame clones appear in the TCRdb table, and some are missing; sequencing was by immunoSEQ multiplex PCR. The repertoire holds roughly 71,000 clones, with roughly 85% as singletons. The input for sequencing was PBMCs, taken from a glioma patient treated with radiotherapy, temozolomide or both. All receptors derive from a man aged 25 to 40 with glioma.

The gene calls are TRBV6-5 and TRBJ1-5; D unresolved. Germline V gives CDR1 MNHEY, CDR2 SVGAGI. The V end was cut by 0 bases, the J end by 9 bases, with 12 bases between. The CDR3 extends over 14 amino acids. CDR3 DNA: TGTGCCAGCAGTTACTCCGTTAGTAGCTGGCCCCAGCATTTT. It specifies CASSYSVSSWPQHF.

The table lists this clone with a count of one. This chain links TRBV6-1 with TRBJ2-1; possibly TRBD2 for D (6 bases). The germline V and J ends were trimmed by 1 base and 0 bases, with 10 bases remaining between them. The CDR3 has 16 amino acids. Germline CDR1 MNHNS, CDR2 SASEGT. CDR3 region: CASSEVGGSSYNEQFF. The CDR3, as DNA: TGTGCCAGCAGTGAAGTTGGGGGGTCCTCCTACAATGAGCAGTTCTTC.

V is TRBV18 and J is TRBJ1-5; D call uncertain. From germline, CDR1 is KGHSH and CDR2 LQKENI. Trimming cost V 0 bases and J 2 bases, with 11 bases left between them. This CDR3 is built from 16 residues. CDR3 protein: CASSPPSSGGNQPQHF. The CDR3 DNA reads TGTGCCAGCTCACCACCGAGTAGCGGGGGCAATCAGCCCCAGCATTTT.

The chain is built from TRBV14 and TRBJ1-3; D gene uncertain. CDR1 SGHDN and CDR2 FVKESK come from the germline V gene. The CDR3 is made up of 17 amino acids. Deletions cut 1 base from V and 0 bases from J, with 13 bases between. The CDR3 DNA is TGTGCCAGCAGCCAAGGTGGAGGGCCGAGCTCTGGAAACACCATATATTTT. Translating it yields CASSQGGGPSSGNTIYF.